Listed below are T cell receptor beta chains from one sample, sequenced in a study of early T cells in non-severe SARS-CoV-2 infection. TCRdb re-called the 5' RACE reads with MiXCR, one entry per CDR3 protein. This sample has tens of thousands of distinct CDR3 sequences, with 5.4% found just once. Material: whole blood, obtained at baseline. The receptor source for this set is an adult who was a healthcare worker with PCR-confirmed SARS-CoV-2 infection or an uninfected control (not recorded which). Both conserved end residues are part of each CDR3. The D gene is left open where the match is weak. Clone size is shown for a subset of rows, as once, few, many or a class of expanded clone.

clone size,V gene,J gene,D gene,CDR3 DNA,CDR3 protein
many,TRBV5-4,TRBJ2-2,NA,TGTGCCAGCAGCACACCGACAGGGGAGCTGTTTTTT,CASSTPTGELFF
many,TRBV5-8,TRBJ1-5,TRBD1,TGTGCCAGCAGCTTCGGGGACAGGGCTCTACAGCCCCAGCATTTT,CASSFGDRALQPQHF
few,TRBV24-1,TRBJ1-2,NA,TGTGCCACCAGTGATTTGGGGGGGGATCCCCCCTATGGCTACACCTTC,CATSDLGGDPPYGYTF
NA,TRBV5-1,TRBJ2-2,NA,TGCGCCAGCAGCTTGAACGGGGAGACCGGGGAGCTGTTTTTT,CASSLNGETGELFF
many,TRBV11-2,TRBJ2-7,NA,TGTGCCAGCAGCTTAGATCGGGGAAGATCCCACTACGAGCAGTACTTC,CASSLDRGRSHYEQYF
many,TRBV6-5,TRBJ2-1,TRBD1,TGTGCCAGCAGTTACGCCGGGACAGTCTACAATGAGCAGTTCTTC,CASSYAGTVYNEQFF
many,TRBV5-5,TRBJ1-5,NA,TGTGCCAGCAGCTTGGGGACATCCAATCAGCCCCAGCATTTT,CASSLGTSNQPQHF
many,TRBV28,TRBJ2-7,TRBD2,TGTGCCAGCAGTCCTAGCGGGATGGGCGAGCAGTACTTC,CASSPSGMGEQYF
many,TRBV19,TRBJ2-1,TRBD2,TGTGCCAGTAGTCTGGTAGCGGGATATAGTGAGCAGTTCTTC,CASSLVAGYSEQFF
many,TRBV3-1,TRBJ2-2,NA,TGTGCCAGCAGCCAAGCACCTGTCACCGGGGAGCTGTTTTTT,CASSQAPVTGELFF
many,TRBV20-1,TRBJ1-1,NA,TGCAGTGCTAGAGATCAGCGGGGGGGAAACACTGAAGCTTTCTTT,CSARDQRGGNTEAFF
few,TRBV11-2,TRBJ2-2,NA,TGTGCCAGCAGCAGCGGAAGTCTCGGGGAGCTGTTTTTT,CASSSGSLGELFF
many,TRBV28,TRBJ1-5,TRBD1,TGTGCCAGCAGTTTAGGACAGGGTCCTAACCAGCCCCAGCATTTT,CASSLGQGPNQPQHF
many,TRBV28,TRBJ2-1,NA,TGTGCCATCCAGCGGGCTCCCCAAAATGAGCAGTTCTTC,CAIQRAPQNEQFF
many,TRBV6-6,TRBJ2-1,TRBD2,TGTGCCAGCAGTTATCCGGGACTAGCGGGATTATATGAGCAGTTCTTC,CASSYPGLAGLYEQFF